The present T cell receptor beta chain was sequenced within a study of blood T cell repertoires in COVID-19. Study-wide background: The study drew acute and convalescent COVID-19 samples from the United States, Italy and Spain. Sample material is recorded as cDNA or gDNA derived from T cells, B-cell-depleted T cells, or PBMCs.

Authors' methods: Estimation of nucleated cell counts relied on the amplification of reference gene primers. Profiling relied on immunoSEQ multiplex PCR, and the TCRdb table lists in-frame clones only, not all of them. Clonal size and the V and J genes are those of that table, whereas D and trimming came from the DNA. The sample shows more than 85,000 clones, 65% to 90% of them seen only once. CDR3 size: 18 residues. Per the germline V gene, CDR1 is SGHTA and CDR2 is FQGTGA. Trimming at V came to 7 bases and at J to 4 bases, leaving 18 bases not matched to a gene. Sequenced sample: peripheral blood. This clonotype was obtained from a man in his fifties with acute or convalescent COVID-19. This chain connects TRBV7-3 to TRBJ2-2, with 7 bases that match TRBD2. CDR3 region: CASNLWELAPRGTGELFF. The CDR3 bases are TGTGCCAGCAACCTATGGGAACTAGCGCCTCGTGGCACCGGGGAGCTGTTTTTT.